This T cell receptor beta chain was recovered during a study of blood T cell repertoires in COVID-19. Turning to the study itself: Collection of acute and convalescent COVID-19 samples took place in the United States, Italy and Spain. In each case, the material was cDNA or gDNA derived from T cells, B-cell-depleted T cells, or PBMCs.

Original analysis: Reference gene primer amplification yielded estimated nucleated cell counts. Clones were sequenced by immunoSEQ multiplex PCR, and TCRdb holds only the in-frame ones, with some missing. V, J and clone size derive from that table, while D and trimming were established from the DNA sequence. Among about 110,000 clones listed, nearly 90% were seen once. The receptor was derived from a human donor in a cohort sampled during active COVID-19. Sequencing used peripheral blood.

The CDR3 bases are TGTGCCTGGAGTCATGGACAGGGGTCTGGAAACACCATATATTTT. Translated: CAWSHGQGSGNTIYF. This chain links TRBV30 with TRBJ1-3; 9 bases align to TRBD1. Germline V gene data show CDR1 as GTSNPN and CDR2 as SVGIG (reference sequence). V shed 2 bases, J shed 1 base, and the junction held 3 bases outside the gene matches. CDR3 size: 15 residues.